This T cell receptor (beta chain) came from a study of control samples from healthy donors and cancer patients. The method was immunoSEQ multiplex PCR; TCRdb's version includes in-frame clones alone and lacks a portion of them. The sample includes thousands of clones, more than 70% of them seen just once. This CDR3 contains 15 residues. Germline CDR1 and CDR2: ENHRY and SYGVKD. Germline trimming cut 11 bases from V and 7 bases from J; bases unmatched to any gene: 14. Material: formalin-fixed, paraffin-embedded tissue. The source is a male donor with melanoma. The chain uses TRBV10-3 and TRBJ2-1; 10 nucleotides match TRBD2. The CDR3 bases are TGTGCCTCTCAGGAGGCTAGCGGGGGCCCTAATGAGCAGTTCTTC. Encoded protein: CASQEASGGPNEQFF.